The 23 T cell receptor beta chains below were found in one sample sequenced in a study of cytomegalovirus exposure and HLA in healthy donors (dated by TCRdb to about 2017). The library was produced with the immunoSEQ multiplex PCR assay. For the multiplex PCR, a mixture combining 60 forward primers for TCR Vbeta segments and 13 reverse primers for TCR Jbeta segments was used. TCRdb mirrors the immuneACCESS table, restricted to in-frame sequences. Some clones are absent from its copies; in checked studies, under half trace to an unresolved V gene, and the reason for the others is unknown. Recorded for this sample are around 39,000 clones; around 64% of them occurred a single time. The biggest ten clones account for 8.7% of the sample. The sequenced sample consisted of PBMCs. These receptors were taken from a human donor in good health.

This sequence joins TRBV5-6 and TRBJ1-2; D uncertain. There are 13 residues in the CDR3. Germline assignment: CDR1 SGHDT and CDR2 YYEEEE. Trimming shortened V by 2 bases and J by 0 bases, and 5 bases separated the two germline ends. The CDR3 reads CASSLITNYGYTF. In nucleotides, the CDR3 is TGTGCCAGCAGCTTAATCACTAACTATGGCTACACCTTC.

This chain joins TRBV19 and TRBJ2-3, with 7 bases aligning to TRBD1. The CDR3 totals 14 residues. Germline CDR1 is LNHDA and CDR2 is SQIVND (reference sequence). J lost 3 bases, V lost 3 bases, and 3 bases had no gene match. The CDR3 nucleotides read TGTGCCAGTAGTATTGGACAGGCAACAGATACGCAGTATTTT. Translated, it gives CASSIGQATDTQYF.

This clone was detected once. The chain uses TRBV7-8 and TRBJ2-5, with unresolved D. V dropped 4 bases and J dropped 5 bases, with 8 bases sitting between them. Looked up from germline, CDR1 is SGHVS and CDR2 is FQNEAQ. The CDR3 has 12 amino acids. CDR3 region: CASSSRRETQYF. CDR3 bases: TGTGCCAGCAGCTCCCGCAGGGAGACCCAGTACTTC.

This clone has just a few counts. The V and J genes are TRBV4-2 and TRBJ2-7, with no clear D. In germline, CDR1 is LGHNA, CDR2 YNFKEQ. This CDR3 spans 12 amino acids. V was cut by 4 bases and J by 3 bases, with 7 bases left in between. In nucleotides, the CDR3 is TGTGCCAGCAGCCGCACTTTCTACGAGCAGTACTTC. Its protein product is CASSRTFYEQYF.

There are a few counts of this clone. The chain uses TRBV5-1 and TRBJ2-3; 7 bases are shared with TRBD1. Germline trimming cut 2 bases from V and 4 bases from J; bases unmatched to any gene: 1. The CDR3 contains 13 residues. The germline gives CDR1 SGHRS, CDR2 YFSETQ. The CDR3 loop reads CASSFQGADTQYF. The CDR3 DNA is TGCGCCAGCAGCTTCCAGGGGGCAGATACGCAGTATTTT. Drawing the rest from reference TRBV5-1 and TRBJ2-3, the complete variable domain is KAGVTQTPRYLIKTRGQQVTLSCSPISGHRSVSWYQQTPGQGLQFLFEYFSETQRNKGNFPGRFSGRQFSNSRSEMNVSTLELGDSALYLCASSFQGADTQYFGPGTRLTVL.

This chain joins TRBV12-5 and TRBJ1-6, with a possible D match to TRBD1 (5 bases). There are 13 residues in the CDR3. V lost 1 base and J 8 bases, leaving 6 bases between the germline ends. Germline V gene data show CDR1 as LGHNT and CDR2 as FRNRAP. The CDR3 DNA follows: TGTGCTAGTGGTTTGGGCAGGGATTCACCCCTCCACTTT. This sequence encodes CASGLGRDSPLHF.

The chain couples TRBV5-1 to TRBJ2-1; D possibly corresponds to TRBD2 (5 bases). The V gene lost 4 bases and the J gene lost 0 bases, with 11 bases spanning the gap. The germline gives CDR1 SGHRS, CDR2 YFSETQ. The CDR3 is made up of 15 amino acids. CDR3 coding DNA: TGCGCCAGCAGCGTAGACTACCCCTCCTACAATGAGCAGTTCTTC. Translation: CASSVDYPSYNEQFF. The whole variable domain, remainder taken from reference TRBV5-1 and TRBJ2-1, is KAGVTQTPRYLIKTRGQQVTLSCSPISGHRSVSWYQQTPGQGLQFLFEYFSETQRNKGNFPGRFSGRQFSNSRSEMNVSTLELGDSALYLCASSVDYPSYNEQFFGPGTRLTVL.

The chain employs TRBV7-9 and TRBJ1-2; D is uncertain. Looked up from germline, CDR1 is SEHNR and CDR2 is FQNEAQ (reference sequence). The CDR3 length is 14 residues. Between the trimmed V and J ends, which lost 5 bases and 6 bases, there was a span of 16 bases. The CDR3, as DNA: TGTGCCAGCAGCCCCCCCACTCGGGTAGATGGCTACACCTTC. Its translation: CASSPPTRVDGYTF.

This clone showed up just once. The rearrangement joins TRBV5-1 to TRBJ2-2; the match to TRBD2 covers 13 bases. The germline V gene encodes CDR1 SGHRS and CDR2 YFSETQ. This CDR3 region has 16 residues. The J segment lost 6 bases and the V segment lost 0 bases, leaving 2 bases of the junction unmatched. The CDR3 loop reads CASSLGTSGGSGELFF. As DNA, the CDR3 is TGCGCCAGCAGCTTGGGGACTAGCGGGGGTTCCGGGGAGCTGTTTTTT. The complete variable domain, with remaining parts taken from reference TRBV5-1 and TRBJ2-2, reads KAGVTQTPRYLIKTRGQQVTLSCSPISGHRSVSWYQQTPGQGLQFLFEYFSETQRNKGNFPGRFSGRQFSNSRSEMNVSTLELGDSALYLCASSLGTSGGSGELFFGEGSRLTVL.

This clone was picked up a small number of times. The chain links TRBV30 to TRBJ1-2, with a tentative D call TRBD1 (6 bases). The V end was cut by 4 bases, the J end by 8 bases, with 17 bases between. The CDR3 loop spans 13 amino acids. The germline V gene encodes CDR1 GTSNPN and CDR2 SVGIG (reference sequence). CDR3 protein: CAWIESGAGGYTF. CDR3 DNA: TGTGCCTGGATCGAATCAGGGGCCGGGGGCTACACCTTC.

This clone showed up just a few times. The genes are TRBV19 and TRBJ1-2; D remains unclear. Trimming took off 5 bases at V and 0 bases at J, with 7 bases between the two ends. This CDR3 has 13 amino acids. The germline CDR1 and CDR2 sequences are LNHDA and SQIVND (reference sequence). This CDR3 is CASSFGPNYGYTF. In DNA form, the CDR3 reads TGTGCCAGTAGTTTTGGGCCTAACTATGGCTACACCTTC.

This sequence joins TRBV30 and TRBJ1-5; TRBD1 matches at 9 bases. CDR3 length: 15 amino acids. Losses at the gene ends were 6 bases for V and 8 bases for J; bases not matched to a gene: 14. Per germline, CDR1 GTSNPN and CDR2 SVGIG (reference sequence). CDR3 in amino acids: CACQAPGQGTEPQHF. CDR3 in DNA: TGTGCCTGCCAGGCCCCGGGACAGGGCACAGAGCCCCAGCATTTT.

This clone was observed a few times. The chain combines TRBV28 with TRBJ1-1, with D tentatively TRBD1 (5 bases). V dropped 1 base and J dropped 4 bases, with 13 bases sitting between them. CDR1 and CDR2 (germline): MDHEN, SYDVKM. This CDR3 has 15 amino acids. The CDR3 sequence: CASSLSPGLGTEAFF. In DNA, the CDR3 is TGTGCCAGCAGTTTATCGCCAGGGCTGGGCACTGAAGCTTTCTTT. The entire variable domain, with the rest obtained from reference TRBV28 and TRBJ1-1, is as follows: DVKVTQSSRYLVKRTGEKVFLECVQDMDHENMFWYRQDPGLGLRLIYFSYDVKMKEKGDIPEGYSVSREKKERFSLILESASTNQTSMYLCASSLSPGLGTEAFFGQGTRLTVV.

In nucleotides, the CDR3 is TGTGCCAGCAGCGCGCGGACAGGGGGCACCACAGATACGCAGTATTTT. Translating gives CASSARTGGTTDTQYF. This sequence joins TRBV7-2 and TRBJ2-3; 11 bases are a match to TRBD1. CDR3 size: 16 residues. Losses at the gene ends were 5 bases for V and 2 bases for J; bases not matched to a gene: 6. Germline V gene sequence: CDR1 SGHTA, CDR2 FQGNSA.

A few counts support this clone. CDR3 nucleotide sequence: TGTGCCAGCAGCACGTCTCGGCAGAGGACACTTAGGGGTCACAATGAGCAGTTCTTC. It codes for CASSTSRQRTLRGHNEQFF. The genes are TRBV28 and TRBJ2-1, with D possibly TRBD1 on 5 matching bases. Germline loops: CDR1 MDHEN, CDR2 SYDVKM. CDR3 length equals 19 residues. The V gene lost 6 bases and the J gene lost 5 bases, with 29 bases spanning the gap.

V is TRBV29-1 and J is TRBJ1-2; 7 positions match TRBD1. V lost 5 bases, J lost 7 bases, and 4 bases stayed unmatched. The CDR3 totals 11 residues. Germline CDR1 reads SQVTM; CDR2 reads ANQGSEA. CDR3 sequence: CSVLTGLGYTF. DNA for the CDR3: TGCAGCGTTTTGACAGGGCTTGGCTACACCTTC.

The rearrangement links TRBV25-1 to TRBJ1-2; tentatively, D is TRBD1 (6 bases). The V end lost 5 bases, the J end lost 6 bases, and 10 bases lay between the germline ends. The germline CDR1 and CDR2 sequences are MGHDK and SYGVNS. The CDR3 runs 12 residues. CDR3 DNA sequence: TGTGCCAGCAGTTGGTCAGGGGATGGCTACACCTTC. This gives the protein CASSWSGDGYTF.

The J gene is TRBJ2-7, the V gene TRBV29-1, with D perhaps TRBD1 (6 bases). The germline CDR1 and CDR2 sequences are SQVTM and ANQGSEA. V lost 3 bases and J 0 bases, leaving 15 bases between the germline ends. The CDR3 runs to 15 residues. The CDR3 loop is CSVDSSGESSYEQYF. The CDR3 nucleotides are TGCAGCGTTGATTCGTCAGGGGAGAGCTCCTACGAGCAGTACTTC.

The J gene is TRBJ2-7, the V gene TRBV5-1; weak D call: TRBD1 (6 bases). This CDR3 is 14 amino acids long. The V gene lost 4 bases and the J gene lost 5 bases, with 16 bases spanning the gap. The germline gives CDR1 SGHRS, CDR2 YFSETQ. The CDR3 nucleotides read TGCGCCAGCAGCCAAACAGGGACCGAGGACGAGCAGTACTTC. Its protein is CASSQTGTEDEQYF.

The genes are TRBV14 and TRBJ1-2; 9 positions match TRBD1. Germline-derived CDR1 and CDR2 are SGHDN and FVKESK. The CDR3 runs 14 residues. The junction had 5 bases not matched to a gene; V was cut back by 5 bases and J by 4 bases. DNA for the CDR3: TGTGCCAGCAGCAACCGGGACAGGGCCTATGGCTACACCTTC. It translates to CASSNRDRAYGYTF.

The V gene is TRBV6-1, the J gene TRBJ2-2; possible D gene TRBD1, 6 bases. Germline loops: CDR1 MNHNS, CDR2 SASEGT. V dropped 9 bases and J dropped 2 bases, with 13 bases sitting between them. The CDR3 runs 14 residues. CDR3 amino acids: CASRQGTNTGELFF. CDR3 bases: TGTGCCAGTCGGCAGGGGACCAACACCGGGGAGCTGTTTTTT.

The chain links TRBV7-2 to TRBJ1-2; D perhaps matches TRBD1 (5 bases). CDR3 length: 14 amino acids. V was trimmed by 0 bases and J by 8 bases, leaving 13 bases between them. Germline lookup yields CDR1 SGHTA and CDR2 FQGNSA. The CDR3, as DNA: TGTGCCAGCAGCTTAGCGGCCGGAAGGGGCGGCTACACCTTC. Translation: CASSLAAGRGGYTF.

The CDR3 here is CASSNTQGKPQHF. The CDR3 nucleotides are TGTGCCAGCAGCAACACACAGGGAAAGCCCCAGCATTTT. The J gene is TRBJ1-5, the V gene TRBV27; D might be TRBD1 (6 bases). Trimming left V 6 bases short and J 8 bases short, with 14 bases between. From germline, CDR1 is MNHEY and CDR2 SMNVEV (reference sequence). There are 13 residues in the CDR3.